The present T cell receptor beta chain was sequenced within a study of shared clonotypes between healthy human individuals. The CDR3 consists of 12 residues. CDR1 and CDR2 (germline): MNHEY, SVGAGI. V was cut by 8 bases and J by 5 bases, with 12 bases left in between. CD8 cells classed as naive were CD45RO-negative and positively selected for CCR7, excluding terminally differentiated effector memory CD45RA+ cells. Per the study methods: From ImmunoSEQ came sequences covering only the junction and carrying no quality scores, so filtering differed. Using immunoSEQ multiplex PCR, the repertoire was profiled, and TCRdb retains in-frame clones only, with some absent. Clonal size and the V and J genes are those of that table, whereas D and trimming came from the DNA. The repertoire holds around 1.9 million clones, just over 90% seen once, with 1.5% to 2% in the top ten.

The chain has TRBV6-5 and TRBJ1-1; no firm D call. The sample comprised naive CD8+ T cells from PBMCs. The receptor was derived from a man aged 18 to 30 in good health. Some clones in this sample may be carry-over from other donors' samples. The CDR3 DNA reads TGTGCCAGCCGGGGTGTTGAGACTGAAGCTTTCTTT. It specifies CASRGVETEAFF.